One and the same sample provided the 9 T cell receptor beta chains below, sequenced in a study of T cells expressing NK-cell markers (dated by TCRdb to between 2020 and 2021). The library was produced with 5' RACE. These reads were obtained on an Illumina HiSeq 2000. Following TCRdb reprocessing, every CDR3 protein sequence forms one entry, and DNA is not provided. The table for this sample shows some 500,000 distinct CDR3 sequences. The top ten clonotypes cover 1.4% of the sample. The sample was blood T cells: a sorted CD56 or NKG2C T cell subset, CD4+ or CD8+ T cells, or bulk PBMC T cells (not recorded which). These receptor sequences come from a woman aged 45-65 years in good health. Donor details come from another sample of the same person, matched by shared clones.

The V gene is TRBV12-3 or TRBV12-4, the J gene TRBJ2-1; TCRdb lists TRBD1, though no DNA is available to test this call. The CDR3 loop spans 13 amino acids. The CDR3 reads CASSYRDRVGQFF.

The chain employs TRBV5-1 and TRBJ2-3; TCRdb proposes TRBD2, but this gene call is untestable without DNA. Per the germline V gene, CDR1 is SGHRS and CDR2 is YFSETQ. There are 13 residues in the CDR3. The CDR3 sequence is CASSLQGLNNRYF.

The chain couples TRBV4-1 to TRBJ2-7; the D call of TRBD1 rests on TCRdb alone, since no DNA is present to check it. This CDR3 spans 18 amino acids. Germline CDR1 MGHRA, CDR2 YSYEKL. This CDR3 is CASSQERSGVSRSYEQYF.

This chain connects TRBV20-1 to TRBJ2-1; TCRdb's D call, TRBD2, is unchecked because there is no DNA. CDR1 and CDR2 (germline): DFQATT, SNEGSKA (reference sequence). This CDR3 has 15 amino acids. The CDR3 reads CSAAPGGREYNEQFF.

The chain joins TRBV25-1 to TRBJ2-7; checking the TCRdb D call of TRBD2 is not possible without DNA. Germline lookup yields CDR1 MGHDK and CDR2 SYGVNS. CDR3 length: 13 amino acids. The CDR3 spells CASHGSSTYEQYF.

The chain is built from TRBV7-2 and TRBJ2-5; TCRdb names TRBD1, which stays unverified in the absence of DNA. The CDR3 runs to 14 residues. Germline V gives CDR1 SGHTA, CDR2 FQGNSA. CDR3 in amino acids: CASSLPLSRETQYF.

V gene TRBV12-3 or TRBV12-4 combines with J gene TRBJ1-2. CDR3 size: 16 residues. The CDR3 is CASSFKRSLNYGGYTF.

The rearrangement links TRBV14 to TRBJ1-3. Germline loops: CDR1 SGHDN, CDR2 FVKESK. The CDR3 covers 14 residues. The CDR3 here is CASTHRFSGNTIYF.

The chain links TRBV7-9 to TRBJ1-2. This CDR3 contains 11 residues. Per the germline V gene, CDR1 is SEHNR and CDR2 is FQNEAQ (reference sequence). Here the CDR3 reads CASSLRDGYTF.